The 19 T cell receptor beta chains in this list originate from one sample, sequenced in a study of cytomegalovirus exposure and HLA in healthy donors. Primers for the PCR totalled 60 Vbeta and 13 Jbeta. Clones were sequenced by immunoSEQ multiplex PCR, and TCRdb holds only the in-frame ones, with some missing. The table lists 75,000 to 90,000 clones, 65% to 80% of them singletons. The sample was PBMCs. These receptors were taken from a woman between 40 and 50 years old in good health and CMV-seropositive.

The chain recombines TRBV27 with TRBJ2-3; 9 bases map to TRBD2. Looked up from germline, CDR1 is MNHEY and CDR2 is SMNVEV (reference sequence). The CDR3 is 15 residues long. Germline trimming cut 5 bases from V and 3 bases from J; bases unmatched to any gene: 6. The CDR3 reads CASSLSGGETDTQYF. CDR3 DNA sequence: TGTGCCAGCAGTCTTAGCGGGGGAGAGACAGATACGCAGTATTTT.

The chain has TRBV30 and TRBJ2-2, with 7 bases aligning to TRBD2. With V trimmed by 8 bases and J by 6 bases, 9 bases remained unmatched. Germline loops: CDR1 GTSNPN, CDR2 SVGIG (reference sequence). This CDR3 contains 13 residues. CDR3 in DNA: TGTGCCCGCAGCCAAGGGAGGGCCGGGGAGCTGTTTTTT. Protein product: CARSQGRAGELFF.

This clone was counted once. The chain recombines TRBV5-4 with TRBJ1-2; D is possibly TRBD1 (6 bases). Trimming pared 5 bases from V and 1 base from J, leaving 15 bases between. This CDR3 has 15 residues. Per the germline V gene, CDR1 is SGHNT and CDR2 is YYREEE (reference sequence). CDR3 region: CASSRSTGFNYGYTF. The CDR3 bases are TGTGCCAGCAGTCGTTCGACAGGCTTTAACTATGGCTACACCTTC. Combining the CDR3 with reference TRBV5-4 and TRBJ1-2 gives the whole variable domain ETGVTQSPTHLIKTRGQQVTLRCSSQSGHNTVSWYQQALGQGPQFIFQYYREEENGRGNFPPRFSGLQFPNYSSELNVNALELDDSALYLCASSRSTGFNYGYTFGSGTRLTVV.

The chain links TRBV19 to TRBJ1-6; 10 bases agree with TRBD1. Trimming took 5 bases from V and 8 from J; bases not matched to a gene: 9. This CDR3 contains 16 residues. Germline CDR1 reads LNHDA; CDR2 reads SQIVND (reference sequence). CDR3 in DNA: TGTGCCAGTAGTCTCCACGGGACAGGGGTTGATTCACCCCTCCACTTT. Protein product: CASSLHGTGVDSPLHF. Full variable domain (outside the CDR3, taken from reference TRBV19 and TRBJ1-6): DGGITQSPKYLFRKEGQNVTLSCEQNLNHDAMYWYRQDPGQGLRLIYYSQIVNDFQKGDIAEGYSVSREKKESFPLTVTSAQKNPTAFYLCASSLHGTGVDSPLHFGNGTRLTVT.

This clone has just one count. The rearrangement joins TRBV5-1 to TRBJ2-3; the match to TRBD1 covers 7 bases. The J segment lost 2 bases and the V segment lost 4 bases, leaving 7 bases of the junction unmatched. The germline V gene encodes CDR1 SGHRS and CDR2 YFSETQ. There are 15 residues in the CDR3. The CDR3 protein is CASSARTGDTDTQYF. As DNA, the CDR3 is TGCGCCAGCAGCGCTAGAACAGGGGACACAGATACGCAGTATTTT.

The CDR3 region is CASGLVLYNTDTQYF. The CDR3 DNA reads TGTGCTAGTGGTTTGGTATTGTACAACACAGATACGCAGTATTTT. The chain couples TRBV12-5 to TRBJ2-3; no clear D. The V end was cut by 0 bases, the J end by 2 bases, with 9 bases between. CDR1 LGHNT and CDR2 FRNRAP come from the germline V gene. CDR3 size: 15 residues.

This clone was observed once. The rearrangement uses TRBV5-4 and TRBJ1-2; D unclear. The CDR3 contains 17 residues. Trimming took 1 base from V and 5 from J, leaving 21 bases between them. Germline V gene sequence: CDR1 SGHNT, CDR2 YYREEE (reference sequence). CDR3 sequence reads: CASSLFLLISPTYGYTF. The CDR3 DNA reads as TGTGCCAGCAGCTTGTTCCTGCTTATCTCCCCCACATATGGCTACACCTTC.

The chain is built from TRBV6-6 and TRBJ2-7; 8 bases are shared with TRBD2. The CDR3 consists of 14 residues. Germline V lookup: CDR1 MNHNY, CDR2 SVGAGI (reference sequence). Trimming at V came to 0 bases and at J to 5 bases, leaving 3 bases not matched to a gene. The CDR3 reads CASSYSDGRDEQYF. The CDR3 region has the DNA TGTGCCAGCAGTTACTCGGACGGGAGGGACGAGCAGTACTTC.

The chain carries TRBV9 and TRBJ2-1, with D unclear. The CDR3 has 14 amino acids. V lost 0 bases to trimming and J lost 4 bases, with 8 bases between them. The V gene's germline CDR1 is SGDLS and CDR2 YYNGEE. DNA for the CDR3: TGTGCCAGCAGCGTAGAATCCAGATACAATGAGCAGTTCTTC. Protein product: CASSVESRYNEQFF.

V and J are TRBV6-1 and TRBJ1-2; 7 bases match TRBD1. Germline CDR1 MNHNS, CDR2 SASEGT. With V trimmed by 4 bases and J by 2 bases, 7 bases remained unmatched. The CDR3 consists of 15 residues. This chain's CDR3 is CASSVSTGPNYGYTF. In nucleotides, the CDR3 is TGTGCCAGCAGTGTCTCGACAGGGCCAAACTATGGCTACACCTTC.

This clone was seen a handful of times. This chain uses TRBV7-6 with TRBJ2-2; TRBD2 is a possible D gene (5 bases). Trimming removed 5 bases at V and 5 bases at J, with 18 bases between. The length of the CDR3 is 16 residues. Germline values: CDR1 SGHVS, CDR2 FNYEAQ. The chain's CDR3 is CASSRMSGGVTGELFF. As DNA, the CDR3 is TGTGCCAGCAGCCGGATGTCAGGAGGCGTAACCGGGGAGCTGTTTTTT.

The chain recombines TRBV6-5 with TRBJ2-2; D remains unclear. The CDR3 loop spans 13 amino acids. Trimming removed 6 bases at V and 2 bases at J, with 7 bases between. Germline CDR1 is MNHEY and CDR2 is SVGAGI. The CDR3 spells CASSELNTGELFF. CDR3 nucleotide sequence: TGTGCCAGCAGCGAACTAAACACCGGGGAGCTGTTTTTT.

This sequence joins TRBV5-4 and TRBJ2-7, with D tentatively TRBD1 (5 bases). V was shortened by 0 bases and J by 6 bases, with 13 bases between the two germline ends. CDR1 is SGHNT, CDR2 YYREEE, per germline (reference sequence). This CDR3 comprises 14 residues. The CDR3: CASSLESTQGEQYF. The CDR3 region has the DNA TGTGCCAGCAGCTTGGAATCTACGCAGGGCGAGCAGTACTTC.

The V call is TRBV6-4, the J call TRBJ1-2; possible D gene TRBD1, 6 bases. Per germline, CDR1 MRHNA and CDR2 SNTAGT. The CDR3 is 15 residues long. The V end lost 2 bases, the J end lost 0 bases, and 10 bases lay between the germline ends. CDR3 nucleotide sequence: TGTGCCAGCAGTGACGGGGGACACGCTAACTATGGCTACACCTTC. Protein: CASSDGGHANYGYTF.

This chain joins TRBV27 and TRBJ2-5, with 7 positions matching TRBD1. The DNA end favors TRBJ2-7, so the J call may be wrong. Germline V gene sequence: CDR1 MNHEY, CDR2 SMNVEV (reference sequence). CDR3 length equals 16 residues. CDR3 sequence: CASSLPLAGGQYEQYF. CDR3 nucleotides: TGTGCCAGCAGTTTACCCCTTGCAGGGGGTCAATACGAGCAGTACTTC.

V gene TRBV2 combines with J gene TRBJ1-1; weak D call: TRBD1 (5 bases). CDR1 is SNHLY and CDR2 is FYNNEI in the germline V gene. CDR3 length equals 12 residues. V lost 1 base and J 7 bases, leaving 7 bases between the germline ends. The CDR3 spells CASSEGGGEAFF. For the CDR3, the DNA is TGTGCCAGCAGTGAAGGGGGGGGTGAAGCTTTCTTT.

The rearrangement uses TRBV7-2 and TRBJ2-7; 8 bases match TRBD2. J was trimmed by 6 bases and V by 4 bases; bases with no gene match: 2. CDR3 length: 12 residues. The germline gives CDR1 SGHTA, CDR2 FQGNSA. In DNA form, the CDR3 reads TGTGCCAGCAGCTCGGCGGGGGGCGAGCAGTACTTC. It specifies CASSSAGGEQYF. Looking up the rest from reference TRBV7-2 and TRBJ2-7 gives the full variable domain: GAGVSQSPSNKVTEKGKDVELRCDPISGHTALYWYRQSLGQGLEFLIYFQGNSAPDKSGLPSDRFSAERTGGSVSTLTIQRTQQEDSAVYLCASSSAGGEQYFGPGTRLTVT.

This clone was recorded once. The chain employs TRBV9 and TRBJ1-2; D ambiguous. Germline V CDR1 and CDR2: SGDLS, YYNGEE. The CDR3 contains 15 residues. V lost 0 bases and J lost 3, with 12 bases in between. This chain's CDR3 is CASSVAAKGDYGYTF. The CDR3 nucleotides are TGTGCCAGCAGCGTAGCCGCTAAGGGAGACTATGGCTACACCTTC.

V gene TRBV28 combines with J gene TRBJ1-2, with TRBD1 matching over 8 bases. V lost 9 bases to trimming and J lost 4 bases; unmatched junction nucleotides: 4. Per the germline V gene, CDR1 is MDHEN and CDR2 is SYDVKM. This CDR3 contains 12 residues. The DNA for the CDR3 is TGTGCCAGTTTCGGACAGGGCTATGGCTACACCTTC. Its translation: CASFGQGYGYTF.